A selection of T cell receptor beta chains follows, all from one sample in a study of CD8 T cells in Susac syndrome. TCRdb used MiXCR to reprocess the immunoSEQ multiplex PCR reads, holding one entry per CDR3 protein. The sample contains about 180,000 distinct CDR3 sequences, roughly 94% of which appear only once. The specimen sequenced was CD4+ T cells from PBMCs. The receptors here all came from a human donor with Susac syndrome. Each CDR3 is given with its conserved first and last residue. A D gene is named only where the DNA matches it firmly. A clone size is listed for some rows: how often the clone was seen (once, few, many), or a class if it is expanded.

v_gene	d_gene	abundance	j_gene	len	CDR3nt	CDR3aa
TRBV10-3	-	-	TRBJ1-1	12	TGTGCCATCAGAACCACGAACACTGAAGCTTTCTTT	CAIRTTNTEAFF
TRBV12-3/TRBV12-4	-	-	TRBJ2-7	15	TGTGCCAGCAGCTATCAGACGGCTAGAGCCTACGAGCAGTACTTC	CASSYQTARAYEQYF
TRBV7-9	TRBD1	-	TRBJ1-6	14	TGTGCCAGCAGCCTAGGGGGCGACGGTTCACCCCTCCACTTT	CASSLGGDGSPLHF
TRBV5-1	TRBD2	-	TRBJ2-1	16	TGCGCCAGCAGTTCCAGCGGGGGAGGCTCCTACAATGAGCAGTTCTTC	CASSSSGGGSYNEQFF
TRBV29-1	TRBD1	-	TRBJ1-2	13	TGCAGCGTTGGTCCACAGGGGGCCTATGGCTACACCTTC	CSVGPQGAYGYTF
TRBV7-8	-	-	TRBJ1-6	14	TGTGCCAGCAGCTTAGTAGGGGGAGGTTCACCCCTCCACTTT	CASSLVGGGSPLHF
TRBV5-1	-	-	TRBJ2-5	11	TGCGCCAGCAGCTGGGAGGTCACCCAGTACTTC	CASSWEVTQYF
TRBV7-2	TRBD1	-	TRBJ1-6	18	TGTGCCAGCAGCTTAGTGGCCCTCGGGACAGGGGGGAACTCACCCCTCCACTTT	CASSLVALGTGGNSPLHF
TRBV29-1	TRBD2	once	TRBJ2-7	14	TGCAGCGTGAGCGGGACTGCGAGCTCCTACGAGCAGTACTTC	CSVSGTASSYEQYF
TRBV7-8	-	-	TRBJ2-3	14	TGTGCCAGCAGCCTGCTTCAGGGTCACGGTACGCAGTATTTT	CASSLLQGHGTQYF
TRBV7-9	-	once	TRBJ1-5	13	TGTGCCAGCAGCTTAGAAGAGAATCAGCCCCAGCATTTT	CASSLEENQPQHF
TRBV6-2/TRBV6-3	-	-	TRBJ2-3	11	TGTGCCAGCAGTTACCTGGATACGCAGTATTTT	CASSYLDTQYF
TRBV24-1	TRBD1	once	TRBJ2-1	15	TGTGCCACCAGTGATCCAGGGGGCGCCTACAATGAGCAGTTCTTC	CATSDPGGAYNEQFF
TRBV3-1	-	-	TRBJ2-7	15	TGTGCCAGCAGCCATGGACGTGCGGGGGCGGAAGAGCAGTACTTC	CASSHGRAGAEEQYF
TRBV7-3	-	-	TRBJ1-6	15	TGTGCCAGCAGCCAACTCGGGGGGCCGAATTCACCCCTCCACTTT	CASSQLGGPNSPLHF
TRBV12-3/TRBV12-4	-	few	TRBJ1-3	11	TGTGCCAGCTCTTCTGGAAACACCATATATTTT	CASSSGNTIYF
TRBV10-3	-	-	TRBJ2-3	11	TGTGCCATCAGTTCCTCAGATACGCAGTATTTT	CAISSSDTQYF
TRBV9	-	-	TRBJ2-5	13	TGTGCCAGCAGCAAGACAGTCCGGGAGACCCAGTACTTC	CASSKTVRETQYF
TRBV5-6	-	-	TRBJ2-7	13	TGTGCCAGCAGCTTGAAGGCCTCCTACGAGCAGTACTTC	CASSLKASYEQYF
TRBV2	-	-	TRBJ1-1	12	TGTGCCAGCAGTTTTGGGACGGTTGAAGCTTTCTTT	CASSFGTVEAFF